Given below is one T cell receptor beta chain in context. The sample belongs to a study of blood T cell repertoires in COVID-19. At the level of the study: T cells, B-cell-depleted T cells, or PBMCs supplied cDNA or gDNA.

In the original analysis: The authors estimated nucleated cell counts from reference gene primer amplification. Assay: immunoSEQ multiplex PCR; the TCRdb copy retains only in-frame clones and omits some. The V and J calls and clone size are taken from that table; D and trimming were inferred from the DNA. The data contain 210,000 or so clones, over 75% of them singletons. V shed 4 bases and J 1 base; nucleotides not matched to a gene: 2. CDR3 length: 15 amino acids. Germline CDR1 reads SGHNT; CDR2 reads YYREEE (reference sequence). The TCR was taken from a woman aged 35 to 49 with acute or convalescent COVID-19. Material: peripheral blood. The chain recombines TRBV5-4 with TRBJ1-6, with 7 bases matching TRBD1. CDR3 DNA: TGTGCCAGCAGCGTGACAGGGTCCTATAATTCACCCCTCCACTTT. Encoded protein: CASSVTGSYNSPLHF.